These 18 T cell receptor beta chains originate from one sample sequenced in a study of shared clonotypes between healthy human individuals. Assay used: immunoSEQ multiplex PCR; TCRdb lists only in-frame clones, some missing. The repertoire holds around 1.4 million clones, with approximately 98.5% as singletons. Sequenced: naive CD4+ T cells sorted from blood. Subset given: CD45RA+ positively selected. Every receptor here comes from a man aged 30 to 45 in good health.

In regard to this clone: Other nucleotide sequences from this sample produce the same CDR3. The rearrangement uses TRBV9 and TRBJ2-1, with TRBD2 matching over 12 bases. Germline trimming cut 3 bases from V and 2 bases from J; bases unmatched to any gene: 0. The CDR3 covers 15 residues. CDR1 is SGDLS, CDR2 YYNGEE, per germline. In DNA, the CDR3 is TGTGCCAGCAGCGGGACTAGCGGGACCTACAATGAGCAGTTCTTC. This translates into CASSGTSGTYNEQFF.

J is TRBJ2-1 and V is TRBV11-2, with a possible D match to TRBD1 (6 bases). The CDR3 contains 11 residues. Trimming removed 4 bases from V and 12 bases from J, with 10 bases in between. Germline CDR1 and CDR2: SGHAT and FQNNGV. The CDR3 coding sequence is TGTGCCAGCAGCTCAGACAGGAGGCAGTTCTTC. Protein product: CASSSDRRQFF.

The genes are TRBV7-6 and TRBJ2-7; D is unresolved. Germline CDR1 reads SGHVS; CDR2 reads FNYEAQ. V lost 1 base to trimming and J lost 1 base, with 8 bases between them. The CDR3 loop spans 14 amino acids. CDR3 sequence: CASSLEQFSYEQYF. The CDR3 DNA is TGTGCCAGCAGCTTAGAACAGTTTTCCTACGAGCAGTACTTC.

The V and J genes are TRBV6-5 and TRBJ2-1; no definite D call. Trimming shortened V by 6 bases and J by 6 bases, and 15 bases separated the two germline ends. This CDR3 region has 14 residues. Germline assignment: CDR1 MNHEY and CDR2 SVGAGI. CDR3 sequence (DNA): TGTGCCAGCAGCCCCCTCCTTCTTTCCAATGAGCAGTTCTTC. This codes for CASSPLLLSNEQFF.

The chain couples TRBV7-2 to TRBJ2-1; either TRBD1 or TRBD2 may fit D (6 bases each). The CDR3 is made up of 15 amino acids. Germline V CDR1 and CDR2: SGHTA, FQGNSA. Trimming stripped 6 bases from V and 0 bases from J, with 12 bases between. CDR3: CASRPRGVSYNEQFF. Here the CDR3 DNA reads TGTGCCAGCAGGCCTAGGGGGGTCTCCTACAATGAGCAGTTCTTC.

This rearrangement joins TRBV6-5 to TRBJ2-4; 9 positions agree with TRBD2. CDR1 and CDR2 from the germline V gene are MNHEY and SVGAGI. This CDR3 is 14 amino acids long. With 6 bases clipped from V and 6 bases from J, the junction kept 6 bases outside the gene matches. CDR3 sequence (DNA): TGTGCCAGCAGGGGCGGGAGGGAGTTAAACATTCAGTACTTC. It codes for CASRGGRELNIQYF.

This chain links TRBV9 with TRBJ2-7; 11 bases are shared with TRBD2. The V gene's germline CDR1 is SGDLS and CDR2 YYNGEE. The CDR3 sequence is 16 residues long. J gave up 2 bases and V 0 bases, and 4 bases lay outside the gene matches. The CDR3 DNA reads TGTGCCAGCAGCGTAGCCCCGGGACTAGCGGCCTACGAGCAGTACTTC. Translation gives CASSVAPGLAAYEQYF.

The rearrangement links TRBV2 to TRBJ2-3, with no clear D. The CDR3 covers 15 residues. With 0 bases removed from V and 0 bases from J, the gap between germline ends came to 7 bases. In germline, CDR1 is SNHLY, CDR2 FYNNEI. This CDR3 is CASSEAPPSTDTQYF. The CDR3 DNA reads as TGTGCCAGCAGTGAAGCGCCTCCTAGCACAGATACGCAGTATTTT.

The gene calls are TRBV2 and TRBJ2-5; tentative D call: TRBD1 (6 bases). V lost 7 bases and J 4 bases, leaving 16 bases between the germline ends. The CDR3 loop spans 14 amino acids. The germline V gene encodes CDR1 SNHLY and CDR2 FYNNEI. The chain's CDR3 is CASMGTRGLETQYF. CDR3 DNA: TGTGCCAGCATGGGTACCAGGGGATTAGAGACCCAGTACTTC.

The genes are TRBV9 and TRBJ2-1; D gene ambiguous. Trimming took off 0 bases at V and 6 bases at J, with 13 bases between the two ends. Germline CDR1 reads SGDLS; CDR2 reads YYNGEE. There are 15 residues in the CDR3. In nucleotides, the CDR3 is TGTGCCAGCAGCGTAGGAGTGGGCGCAGGCAATGAGCAGTTCTTC. Encoded protein: CASSVGVGAGNEQFF.

The V gene is TRBV28, the J gene TRBJ2-5; D is uncertain. The CDR3 spans 12 residues. Germline V gene sequence: CDR1 MDHEN, CDR2 SYDVKM. V was clipped by 6 bases and J by 9 bases, with 14 bases between them. The CDR3 coding sequence is TGTGCCAGCAGCCCAGACGTCCGCCCCCAGTACTTC. Its translation is CASSPDVRPQYF.

The chain couples TRBV2 to TRBJ2-3; 7 bases map to TRBD2. The germline V gene has CDR1 SNHLY and CDR2 FYNNEI. There are 15 residues in the CDR3. V lost 6 bases to trimming and J lost 2 bases; unmatched junction nucleotides: 8. In nucleotides, the CDR3 is TGTGCCAGCAGGGGACTACCTAAATCCACAGATACGCAGTATTTT. Encoded protein: CASRGLPKSTDTQYF. Combining the CDR3 with reference TRBV2 and TRBJ2-3 gives the whole variable domain EPEVTQTPSHQVTQMGQEVILRCVPISNHLYFYWYRQILGQKVEFLVSFYNNEISEKSEIFDDQFSVERPDGSNFTLKIRSTKLEDSAMYFCASRGLPKSTDTQYFGPGTRLTVL.

The chain links TRBV14 to TRBJ2-3; 8 bases agree with TRBD2. Germline V gives CDR1 SGHDN, CDR2 FVKESK. This CDR3 is built from 13 residues. V was clipped by 2 bases and J by 14 bases; unmatched bases: 9. The CDR3 DNA sequence: TGTGCCAGCAGCCAAATTAGCGGGACGGATCTGTATTTT. Its protein product is CASSQISGTDLYF. The full variable domain, its missing parts supplied by reference TRBV14 and TRBJ2-3, is EAGVTQFPSHSVIEKGQTVTLRCDPISGHDNLYWYRRVMGKEIKFLLHFVKESKQDESGMPNNRFLAERTGGTYSTLKVQPAELEDSGVYFCASSQISGTDLYFGPGTRLTVL.

Note on this clone: Other nucleotide sequences from this sample produce the same CDR3. The V call is TRBV6-5, the J call TRBJ2-3; weak D call: TRBD2 (5 bases). The CDR3 consists of 14 residues. Trimming took off 2 bases at V and 0 bases at J, with 6 bases between the two ends. Germline CDR1 is MNHEY and CDR2 is SVGAGI. The CDR3 is CASSYTGSTDTQYF. DNA of the CDR3: TGTGCCAGCAGTTACACGGGGAGCACAGATACGCAGTATTTT.

The chain carries TRBV6-1 and TRBJ1-4, with D perhaps matching TRBD1 (5 bases). Germline CDR1 and CDR2: MNHNS and SASEGT. The CDR3 length is 11 residues. Trimming pared 6 bases from V and 12 bases from J, leaving 11 bases between. CDR3 bases: TGTGCCAGCAGCACATGGGGGGAACTGTTTTTT. It is translated as CASSTWGELFF.

The V and J genes are TRBV7-2 and TRBJ2-7; 7 bases align to TRBD1. This CDR3 has 14 residues. CDR1 is SGHTA and CDR2 is FQGNSA in the germline V gene. Trimming cost V 7 bases and J 4 bases; bases outside gene matches: 10. The CDR3: CASTESRDRYEQYF. DNA of the CDR3: TGTGCCAGCACCGAGTCCCGGGACAGATACGAGCAGTACTTC.

This clone was seen only once. V gene TRBV19 combines with J gene TRBJ2-7; 11 bases line up with TRBD2. V trimming: 1 base; J trimming: 2 bases; junction bases outside the gene matches: 1. The CDR3 extends over 15 amino acids. The germline gives CDR1 LNHDA, CDR2 SQIVND (reference sequence). The CDR3 region is CASSIGLAGTYEQYF. The DNA of the CDR3 is TGTGCCAGTAGTATAGGACTAGCGGGAACCTACGAGCAGTACTTC.

V gene TRBV28 combines with J gene TRBJ1-5; 10 bases agree with TRBD1. The junction had 16 bases not matched to a gene; V was cut back by 5 bases and J by 3 bases. The CDR3 runs 19 residues. Germline lookup yields CDR1 MDHEN and CDR2 SYDVKM. The CDR3 sequence is CASSLAGTGVRRANQPQHF. The CDR3 DNA is TGTGCCAGCAGTCTAGCCGGGACAGGGGTTCGTAGGGCCAATCAGCCCCAGCATTTT.